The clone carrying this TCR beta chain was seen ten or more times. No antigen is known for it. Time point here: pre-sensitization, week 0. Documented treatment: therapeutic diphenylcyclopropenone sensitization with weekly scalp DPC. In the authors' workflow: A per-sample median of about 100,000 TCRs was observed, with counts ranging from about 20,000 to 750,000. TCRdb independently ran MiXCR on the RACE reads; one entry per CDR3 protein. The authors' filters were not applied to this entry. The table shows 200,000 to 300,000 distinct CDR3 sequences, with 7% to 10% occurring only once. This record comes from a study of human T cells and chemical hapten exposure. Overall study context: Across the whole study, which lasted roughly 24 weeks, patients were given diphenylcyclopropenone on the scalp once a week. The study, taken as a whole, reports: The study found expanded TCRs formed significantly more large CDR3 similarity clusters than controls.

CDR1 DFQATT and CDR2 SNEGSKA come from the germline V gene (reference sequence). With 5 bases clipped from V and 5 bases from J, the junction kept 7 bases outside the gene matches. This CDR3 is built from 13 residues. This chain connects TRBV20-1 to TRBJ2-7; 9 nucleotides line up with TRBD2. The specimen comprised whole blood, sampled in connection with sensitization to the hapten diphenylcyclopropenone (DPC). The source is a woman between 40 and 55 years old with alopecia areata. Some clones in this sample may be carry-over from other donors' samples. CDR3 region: CSAPLAGRDEQYF. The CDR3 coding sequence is TGCAGTGCTCCTCTAGCGGGAAGAGACGAGCAGTACTTC.